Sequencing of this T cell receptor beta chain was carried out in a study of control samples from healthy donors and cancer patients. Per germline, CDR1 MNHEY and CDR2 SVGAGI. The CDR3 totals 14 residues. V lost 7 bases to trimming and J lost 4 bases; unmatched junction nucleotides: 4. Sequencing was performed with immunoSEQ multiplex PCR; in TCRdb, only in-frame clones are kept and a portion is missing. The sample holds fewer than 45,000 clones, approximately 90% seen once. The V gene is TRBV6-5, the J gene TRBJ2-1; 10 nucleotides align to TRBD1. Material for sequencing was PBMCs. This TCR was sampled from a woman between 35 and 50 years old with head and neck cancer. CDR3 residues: CASMPGQGYNEQFF. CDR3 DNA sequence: TGTGCCAGCATGCCGGGACAGGGGTACAATGAGCAGTTCTTC.